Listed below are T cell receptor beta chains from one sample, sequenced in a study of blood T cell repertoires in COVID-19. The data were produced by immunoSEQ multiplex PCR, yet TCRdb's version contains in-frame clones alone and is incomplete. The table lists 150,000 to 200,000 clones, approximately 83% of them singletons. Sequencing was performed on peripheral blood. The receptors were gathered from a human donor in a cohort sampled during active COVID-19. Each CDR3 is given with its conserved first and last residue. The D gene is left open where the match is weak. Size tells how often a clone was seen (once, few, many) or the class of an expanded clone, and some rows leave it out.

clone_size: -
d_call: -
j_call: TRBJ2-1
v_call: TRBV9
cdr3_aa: CASSVVQGGNEQFF
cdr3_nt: TGTGCCAGCAGCGTAGTACAGGGTGGGAATGAGCAGTTCTTC

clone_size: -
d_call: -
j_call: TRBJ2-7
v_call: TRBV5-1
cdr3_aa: CASSLGQNPYEQYF
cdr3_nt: TGCGCCAGCAGCTTGGGACAGAACCCCTACGAGCAGTACTTC

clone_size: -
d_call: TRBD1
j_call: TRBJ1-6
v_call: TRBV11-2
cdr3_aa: CASSMTGVGSPLHF
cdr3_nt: TGTGCCAGCAGCATGACAGGGGTAGGATCACCCCTCCACTTT

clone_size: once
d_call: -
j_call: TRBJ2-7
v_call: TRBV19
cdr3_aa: CASSIDELTYEQYF
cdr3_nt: TGTGCCAGTAGTATAGATGAGCTAACCTACGAGCAGTACTTC

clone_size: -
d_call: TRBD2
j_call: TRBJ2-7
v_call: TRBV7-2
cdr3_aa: CASSLGTSGSYEQYF
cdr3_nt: TGTGCCAGCAGCTTAGGGACTAGCGGCTCCTACGAGCAGTACTTC

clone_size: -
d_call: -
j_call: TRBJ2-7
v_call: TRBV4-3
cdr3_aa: CASSREEGTPYEQYF
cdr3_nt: TGCGCCAGCAGCCGTGAAGAGGGTACTCCCTACGAGCAGTACTTC

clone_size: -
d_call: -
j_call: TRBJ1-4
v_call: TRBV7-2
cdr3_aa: CASSLRGTNEKLFF
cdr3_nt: TGTGCCAGCAGCTTACGCGGTACTAATGAAAAACTGTTTTTT

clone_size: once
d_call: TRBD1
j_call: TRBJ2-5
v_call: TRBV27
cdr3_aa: CASSNSPGTGDEDEETQYF
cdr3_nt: TGTGCCAGCAGTAACTCCCCCGGGACAGGCGACGAAGATGAAGAGACCCAGTACTTC

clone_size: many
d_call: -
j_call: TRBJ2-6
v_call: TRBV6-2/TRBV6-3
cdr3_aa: CASSYGRSSGANVLTF
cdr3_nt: TGTGCCAGCAGTTACGGCAGGTCCTCTGGGGCCAACGTCCTGACTTTC

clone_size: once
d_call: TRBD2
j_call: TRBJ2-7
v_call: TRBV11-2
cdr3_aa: CASSREGSGRRYEQYF
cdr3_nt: TGTGCCAGCAGTCGGGAGGGTAGCGGGAGAAGATACGAGCAGTACTTC

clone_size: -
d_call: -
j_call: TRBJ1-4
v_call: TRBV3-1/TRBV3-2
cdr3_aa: CASSLTTGINEKLFF
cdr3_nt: TGTGCCAGCAGCCTAACGACAGGCATTAATGAAAAACTGTTTTTT

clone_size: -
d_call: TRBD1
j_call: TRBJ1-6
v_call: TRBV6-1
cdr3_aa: CASSEGLGQGTNNSPLHF
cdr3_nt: TGTGCCAGCAGTGAAGGACTGGGACAGGGCACTAACAATTCACCCCTCCACTTT

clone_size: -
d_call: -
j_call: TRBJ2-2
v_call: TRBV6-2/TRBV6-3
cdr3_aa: CASNPRGTGTGELFF
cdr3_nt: TGTGCCAGCAACCCTAGGGGGACGGGCACCGGGGAGCTGTTTTTT

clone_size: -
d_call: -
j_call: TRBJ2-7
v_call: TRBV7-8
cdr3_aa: CASSLALLVSEQYF
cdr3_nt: TGTGCCAGCAGCTTAGCGCTACTAGTCTCCGAGCAGTACTTC

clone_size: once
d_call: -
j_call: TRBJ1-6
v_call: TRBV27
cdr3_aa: CASGPRDSPLHF
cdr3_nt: TGTGCCAGCGGGCCCAGGGATTCACCCCTCCACTTT

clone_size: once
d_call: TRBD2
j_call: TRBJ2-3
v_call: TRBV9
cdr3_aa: CASSPGLAGAPGTDTQYF
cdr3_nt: TGTGCCAGCAGCCCGGGGCTAGCGGGGGCCCCGGGGACAGATACGCAGTATTTT

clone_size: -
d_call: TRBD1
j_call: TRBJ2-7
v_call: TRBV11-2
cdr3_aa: CASSPRDRQSYEQYF
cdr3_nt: TGTGCCAGCAGCCCTAGGGACAGACAATCCTACGAGCAGTACTTC

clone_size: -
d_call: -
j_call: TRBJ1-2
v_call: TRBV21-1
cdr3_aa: CASSKGFASFYFFYGYTF
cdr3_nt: TGTGCCAGCAGCAAAGGGTTTGCGAGCTTTTATTTTTTTTATGGCTACACCTTC

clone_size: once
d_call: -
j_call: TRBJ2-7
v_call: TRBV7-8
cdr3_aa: CASSLVRGLGYEQYF
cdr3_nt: TGTGCCAGCAGCTTAGTAAGGGGCTTAGGGTACGAGCAGTACTTC

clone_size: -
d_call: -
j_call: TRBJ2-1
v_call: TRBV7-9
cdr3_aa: CASSLLYLRDGDEQFF
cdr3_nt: TGTGCCAGCAGCTTATTATATCTACGGGATGGGGATGAGCAGTTCTTC

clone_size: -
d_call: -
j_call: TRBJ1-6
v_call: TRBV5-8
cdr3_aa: CASSSRGGLNSPLHF
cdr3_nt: TGTGCCAGCAGCTCGAGGGGGGGGCTCAATTCACCCCTCCACTTT

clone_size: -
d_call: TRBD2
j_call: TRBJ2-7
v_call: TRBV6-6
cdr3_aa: CASSRTSGNYEQYF
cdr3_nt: TGTGCCAGCAGTCGGACTAGCGGAAACTACGAGCAGTACTTC

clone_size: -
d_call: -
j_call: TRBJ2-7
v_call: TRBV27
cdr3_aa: CASTKGDEQYF
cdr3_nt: TGTGCCAGCACTAAAGGGGACGAGCAGTACTTC

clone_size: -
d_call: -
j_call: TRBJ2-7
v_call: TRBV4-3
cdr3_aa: CASSQDLRAGRNEQYF
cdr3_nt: TGCGCCAGCAGCCAAGATTTGCGGGCAGGTCGTAACGAGCAGTACTTC

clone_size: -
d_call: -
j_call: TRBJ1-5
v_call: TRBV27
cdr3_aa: CASSFTGHMLGPQHF
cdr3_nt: TGTGCCAGCAGCTTCACGGGACACATGTTAGGGCCCCAGCATTTT

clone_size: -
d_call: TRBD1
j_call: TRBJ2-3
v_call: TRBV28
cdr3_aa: CASRPGGAADTQYF
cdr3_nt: TGTGCCAGCAGGCCAGGGGGCGCGGCAGATACGCAGTATTTT

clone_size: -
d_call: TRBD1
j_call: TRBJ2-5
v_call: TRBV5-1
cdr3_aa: CASGTGTQETQYF
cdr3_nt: TGCGCCAGCGGGACAGGCACCCAAGAGACCCAGTACTTC

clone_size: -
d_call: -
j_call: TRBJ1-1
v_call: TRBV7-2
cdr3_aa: CASSYQSVMNTEAFF
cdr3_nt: TGTGCCAGCAGCTACCAATCGGTGATGAACACTGAAGCTTTCTTT

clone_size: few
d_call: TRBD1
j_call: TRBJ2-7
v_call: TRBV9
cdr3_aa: CASSVQGADEQYF
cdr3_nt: TGTGCCAGCAGCGTACAGGGGGCAGACGAGCAGTACTTC

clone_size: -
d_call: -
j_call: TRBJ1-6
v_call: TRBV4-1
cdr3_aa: CASSPRAGENSPLHF
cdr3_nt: TGCGCCAGCAGCCCCCGGGCAGGGGAGAATTCACCCCTCCACTTT

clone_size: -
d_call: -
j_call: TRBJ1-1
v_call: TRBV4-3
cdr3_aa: CATRGAYTEAFF
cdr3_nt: TGCGCCACCAGAGGGGCTTACACTGAAGCTTTCTTT

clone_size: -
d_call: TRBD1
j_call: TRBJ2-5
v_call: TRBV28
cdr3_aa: CASSPRGQGSQETQYF
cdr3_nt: TGTGCCAGCAGTCCTAGGGGACAGGGATCCCAAGAGACCCAGTACTTC

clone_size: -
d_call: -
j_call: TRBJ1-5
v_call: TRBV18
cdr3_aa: CASSPDGRHNQPQHF
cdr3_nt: TGTGCCAGCTCACCTGACGGCAGACACAATCAGCCCCAGCATTTT

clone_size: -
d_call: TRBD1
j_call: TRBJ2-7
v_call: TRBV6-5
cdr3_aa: CASSLDRGYEQYF
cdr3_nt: TGTGCCAGCAGTCTCGACAGGGGCTACGAGCAGTACTTC

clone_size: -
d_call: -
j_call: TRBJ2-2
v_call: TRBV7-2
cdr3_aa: CASSLVQPGYGELFF
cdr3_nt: TGTGCCAGCAGCTTAGTACAGCCGGGGTACGGGGAGCTGTTTTTT

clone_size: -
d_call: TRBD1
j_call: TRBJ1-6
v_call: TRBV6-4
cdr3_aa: CASSKGQSDNSPLHF
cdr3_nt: TGTGCCAGCAGTAAGGGACAGAGCGATAATTCACCCCTCCACTTT

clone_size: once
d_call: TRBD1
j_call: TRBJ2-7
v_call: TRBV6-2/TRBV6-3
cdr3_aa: CASSSPGQGGEQYF
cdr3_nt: TGTGCCAGCAGTTCCCCGGGACAGGGAGGAGAGCAGTACTTC

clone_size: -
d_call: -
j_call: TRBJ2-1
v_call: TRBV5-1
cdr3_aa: CASSLGALSSYNEQFF
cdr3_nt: TGCGCCAGCAGCTTAGGGGCACTAAGCTCCTACAATGAGCAGTTCTTC

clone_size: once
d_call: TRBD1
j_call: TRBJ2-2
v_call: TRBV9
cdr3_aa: CASSPGTANTGELFF
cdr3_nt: TGTGCCAGCAGCCCCGGGACAGCGAACACCGGGGAGCTGTTTTTT

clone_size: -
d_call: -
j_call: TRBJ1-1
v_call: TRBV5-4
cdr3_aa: CASSLGRGAGVMPAFF
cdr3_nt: TGTGCCAGCAGCTTGGGGAGGGGAGCCGGGGTAATGCCAGCTTTCTTT

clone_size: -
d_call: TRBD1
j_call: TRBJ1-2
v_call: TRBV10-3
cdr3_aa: CAIRLDRDGYGYTF
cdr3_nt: TGTGCCATCAGACTGGACAGGGATGGCTATGGCTACACCTTC